A selection of T cell receptor beta chains follows, all from one sample in a study of cytomegalovirus exposure and HLA in healthy donors. Method: immunoSEQ multiplex PCR; TCRdb's copy keeps in-frame clones and lacks some. The profile shows about 120,000 clones, 88% of them singletons. Sequences were obtained from PBMCs. These receptors were taken from a woman aged 18-35 years in good health and CMV-seropositive. CDR3s include the opening cysteine and the closing phenylalanine or tryptophan. D genes are given only for firm matches. Clone size appears in some rows only: once, few, many, or a class for an expanded clone.

j_gene	v_gene	abundance	d_gene	CDR3aa	CDR3nt
TRBJ1-2	TRBV5-5	NA	NA	CASSLNGQSNYGYTF	TGTGCCAGCAGCTTGAATGGACAGTCTAACTATGGCTACACCTTC
TRBJ1-2	TRBV7-9	NA	TRBD1	CASATSRDSNYGYTF	TGTGCCAGCGCCACCTCCCGGGACAGTAACTATGGCTACACCTTC
TRBJ1-1	TRBV6-5	once	NA	CASSYSMGGQYTEAFF	TGTGCCAGCAGTTACTCGATGGGGGGGCAGTACACTGAAGCTTTCTTT
TRBJ1-1	TRBV6-1	few	TRBD1	CASSERAGTAKNTEAFF	TGTGCCAGCAGTGAAAGGGCCGGGACAGCGAAGAACACTGAAGCTTTCTTT
TRBJ2-7	TRBV7-2	NA	TRBD1	CASSLNTGGYEQYF	TGTGCCAGCAGCTTAAATACAGGGGGCTACGAGCAGTACTTC
TRBJ2-7	TRBV6-5	NA	NA	CASSPNNRYEQYF	TGTGCCAGCAGTCCTAACAACAGATACGAGCAGTACTTC
TRBJ1-2	TRBV7-8	few	NA	CASSLAERRGYGYTF	TGTGCCAGCAGCTTAGCCGAACGAAGGGGCTATGGCTACACCTTC
TRBJ1-1	TRBV19	NA	TRBD1	CASSISGTGDTEAFF	TGTGCCAGTAGTATCTCCGGGACAGGGGACACTGAAGCTTTCTTT
TRBJ2-7	TRBV7-9	NA	NA	CASSRRDTYEQYF	TGTGCCAGCAGCCGCCGGGACACCTACGAGCAGTACTTC
TRBJ2-7	TRBV7-7	few	TRBD1	CASSQGQGALYEQYF	TGTGCTAGCAGCCAAGGACAGGGGGCGCTTTACGAGCAGTACTTC